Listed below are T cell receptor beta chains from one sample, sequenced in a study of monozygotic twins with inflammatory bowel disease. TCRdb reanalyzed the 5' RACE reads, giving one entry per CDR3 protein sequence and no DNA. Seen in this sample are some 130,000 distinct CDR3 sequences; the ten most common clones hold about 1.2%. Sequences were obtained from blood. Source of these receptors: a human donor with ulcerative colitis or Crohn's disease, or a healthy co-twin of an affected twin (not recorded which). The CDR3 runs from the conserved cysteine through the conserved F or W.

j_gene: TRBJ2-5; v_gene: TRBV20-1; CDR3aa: CSASRVGGRETQYF
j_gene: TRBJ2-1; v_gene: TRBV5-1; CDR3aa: CASTITSGSYNEQFF
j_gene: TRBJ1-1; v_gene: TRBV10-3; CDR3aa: CANQQGENTEAFF
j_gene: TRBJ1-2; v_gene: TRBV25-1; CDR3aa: CASSATGGYGYTF
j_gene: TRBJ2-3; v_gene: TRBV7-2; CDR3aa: CASSLDGTPSTDTQYF
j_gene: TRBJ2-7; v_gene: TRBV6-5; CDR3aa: CASRRGSSYEQYF
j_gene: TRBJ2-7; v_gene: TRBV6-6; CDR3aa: CASSLSGTTYEQYF
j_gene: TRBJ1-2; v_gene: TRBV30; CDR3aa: CAWSPRPGDYGYTF
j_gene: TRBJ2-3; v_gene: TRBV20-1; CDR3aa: CSALSSHLWTGAQYF
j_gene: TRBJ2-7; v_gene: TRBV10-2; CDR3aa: CASTARGATEQYF
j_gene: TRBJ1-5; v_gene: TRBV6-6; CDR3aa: CASSYSSRDQPQHF
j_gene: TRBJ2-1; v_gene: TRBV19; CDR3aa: CASSKTGLDGNEQFF
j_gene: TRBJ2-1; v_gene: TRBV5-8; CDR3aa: CASNPRRTNEQFF
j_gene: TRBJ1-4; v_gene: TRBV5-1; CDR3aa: CASRNRDEKLFF
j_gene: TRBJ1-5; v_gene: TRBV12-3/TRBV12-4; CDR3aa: CASSKDRVGEQPQHF
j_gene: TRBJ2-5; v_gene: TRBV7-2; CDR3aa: CASSSRTIPTQETQYF
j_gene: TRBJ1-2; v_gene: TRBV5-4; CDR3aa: CASSLPDDWGLDGYTF
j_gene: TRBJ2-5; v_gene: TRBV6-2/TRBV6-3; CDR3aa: CASSSVSRDWETQYF
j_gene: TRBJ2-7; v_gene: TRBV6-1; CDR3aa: CASNSPGGRGHEQYF
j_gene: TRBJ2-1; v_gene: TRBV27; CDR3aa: CASIPGLAGYNEQFF
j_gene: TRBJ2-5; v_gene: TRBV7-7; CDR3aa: CASSPSLPLRETQYF
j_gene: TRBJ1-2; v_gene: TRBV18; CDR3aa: CASSPLDRVSYGYTF
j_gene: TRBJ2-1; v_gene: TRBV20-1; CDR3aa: CSARDYDGVSYNEQFF
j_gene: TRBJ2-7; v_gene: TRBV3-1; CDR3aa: CASSQDGTSGTYEQYF
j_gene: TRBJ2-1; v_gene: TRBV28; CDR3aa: CASSLGTGGFYNEQFF
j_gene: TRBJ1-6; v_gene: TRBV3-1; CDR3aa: CASSQGGSFSPLHF
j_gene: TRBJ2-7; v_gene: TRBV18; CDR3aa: CASTGAGFSSYEQYF
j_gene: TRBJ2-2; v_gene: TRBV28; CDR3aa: CASSFWDSPTGELFF
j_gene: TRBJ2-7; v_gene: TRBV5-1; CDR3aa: CASSLDGSYEQYF
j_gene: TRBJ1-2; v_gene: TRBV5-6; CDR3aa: CASSGSGGTYGYTF
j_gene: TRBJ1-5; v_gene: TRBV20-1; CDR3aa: CSARVGTANQPQHF
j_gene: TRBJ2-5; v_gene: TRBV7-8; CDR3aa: CASSSPGPGLQETQYF
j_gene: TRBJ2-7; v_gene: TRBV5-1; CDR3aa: CASSLTGEAFYEQYF
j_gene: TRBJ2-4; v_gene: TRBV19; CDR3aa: CASSMRTGGAGGANIQYF
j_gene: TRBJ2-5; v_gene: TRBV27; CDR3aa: CASSFRLPGDRQETQYF
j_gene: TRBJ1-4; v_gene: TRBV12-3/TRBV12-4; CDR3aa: CASSFQGGNEKLFF
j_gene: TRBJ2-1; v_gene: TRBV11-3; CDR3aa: CASSLSSGSLNEQFF
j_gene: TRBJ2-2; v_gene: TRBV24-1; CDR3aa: CATSDAPGRVTNTGGLFF
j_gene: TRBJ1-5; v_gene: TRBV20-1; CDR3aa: CSARSGQISNQPQHF
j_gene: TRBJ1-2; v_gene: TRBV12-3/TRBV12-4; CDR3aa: CASSLGPPRNYGYTF
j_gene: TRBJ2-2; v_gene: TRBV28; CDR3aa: CASSPRASNTGELFF
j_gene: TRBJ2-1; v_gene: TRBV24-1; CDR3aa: CATSDRTGPIYNEQFF
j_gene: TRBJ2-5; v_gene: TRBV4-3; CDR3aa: CASSPRAGFETQYF
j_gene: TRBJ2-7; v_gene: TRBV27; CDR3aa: CASSLGGRLSYEQYF
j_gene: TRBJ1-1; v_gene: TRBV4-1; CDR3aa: CASSTQGADTEAFF
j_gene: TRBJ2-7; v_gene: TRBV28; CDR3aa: CASSRHAESGNEQYF
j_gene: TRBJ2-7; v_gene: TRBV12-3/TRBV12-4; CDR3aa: CASQLVAEQYF
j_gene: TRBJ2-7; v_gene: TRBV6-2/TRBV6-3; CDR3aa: CASSYLGIYEQYF
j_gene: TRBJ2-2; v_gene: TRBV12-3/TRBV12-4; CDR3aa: CASTEGQGMNTGELFF
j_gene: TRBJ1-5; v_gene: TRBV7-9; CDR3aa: CASSPPRGPNQPQHF
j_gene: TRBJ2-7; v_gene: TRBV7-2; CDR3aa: CASSPTSGSLPDLYF
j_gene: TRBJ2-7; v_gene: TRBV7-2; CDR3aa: CASSPLTGPYYEQYF
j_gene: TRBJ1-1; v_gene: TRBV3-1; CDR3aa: CASSLPGWNTEAFF
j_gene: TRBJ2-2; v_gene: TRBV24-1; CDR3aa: CASNKRDTGELFF
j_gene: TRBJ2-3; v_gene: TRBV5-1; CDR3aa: CASSALFADTQYF
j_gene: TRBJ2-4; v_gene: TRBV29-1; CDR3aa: CSVVSTGDKNIQYF
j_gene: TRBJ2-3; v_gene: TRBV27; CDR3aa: CASQSSGTDSTDTQYF
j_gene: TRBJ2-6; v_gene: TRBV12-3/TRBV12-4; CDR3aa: CASNPTGKYGGANVLTF
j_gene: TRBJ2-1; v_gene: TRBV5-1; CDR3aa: CASSSPAYNEQFF
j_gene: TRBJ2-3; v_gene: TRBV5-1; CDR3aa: CASSYAGDSTDTQYF